Below, 19 T cell receptor beta chains from the same sample are listed, as sequenced in a study of T cell responses to AZD1222 COVID-19 vaccine. Sequenced by immunoSEQ multiplex PCR; TCRdb stores in-frame clones only, minus some. The sample has about 120,000 clones, roughly 90% seen once; the top ten hold 11% to 15%. The specimen comprised peripheral blood, sampled on day 0 of AZD1222 vaccination. These TCRs come from an adult in good health.

V is TRBV18 and J is TRBJ2-4, with 8 nucleotides matching TRBD1. The CDR3 sequence is 17 residues long. Trimming at V came to 0 bases and at J to 0 bases, leaving 4 bases not matched to a gene. The germline V gene encodes CDR1 KGHSH and CDR2 LQKENI. The CDR3 DNA reads TGTGCCAGCTCACCACCCGGACAGGGTGTAGCCAAAAACATTCAGTACTTC. Translating gives CASSPPGQGVAKNIQYF.

This clone appeared a single time. The chain uses TRBV7-2 and TRBJ1-1, with 9 nucleotides matching TRBD1. Looked up from germline, CDR1 is SGHTA and CDR2 is FQGNSA. CDR3 length: 15 amino acids. V shed 3 bases, J shed 4 bases, and the junction held 6 bases outside the gene matches. CDR3 in amino acids: CASSFSDRGLTEAFF. The CDR3 nucleotides read TGTGCCAGCAGCTTTTCGGACAGGGGTCTCACTGAAGCTTTCTTT.

This chain connects TRBV10-3 to TRBJ2-7, with 9 bases lining up with TRBD1. The germline CDR1 and CDR2 sequences are ENHRY and SYGVKD. The CDR3 is made up of 14 amino acids. V lost 2 bases, J lost 6 bases, and 5 bases stayed unmatched. The CDR3 here is CAISEDGTGSEQYF. CDR3 sequence (DNA): TGTGCCATCAGTGAGGATGGGACAGGGAGCGAGCAGTACTTC.

The chain has TRBV15 and TRBJ2-7; D is tentatively TRBD1 or TRBD2 (5 bases each). Trimming left V 0 bases short and J 7 bases short, with 19 bases between. Germline V gene lookup returns CDR1 LNHNV and CDR2 YYDKDF (reference sequence). This CDR3 comprises 16 residues. Written as DNA, the CDR3 is TGTGCCACCAGCAGAGATCGGGGCTTACAACCAAGGGAGCAGTACTTC. This encodes CATSRDRGLQPREQYF.

With respect to this clone: The sample holds other DNA sequences that translate to the same CDR3. The chain couples TRBV28 to TRBJ1-2, with D hard to call. V lost 2 bases and J 1 base, leaving 2 bases between the germline ends. CDR1 is MDHEN and CDR2 is SYDVKM in the germline V gene. The CDR3 consists of 12 residues. CDR3 in amino acids: CASSLDNYGYTF. CDR3 coding DNA: TGTGCCAGCAGTTTAGATAACTATGGCTACACCTTC.

The CDR3: CASSVGLLNTEAFF. CDR3 DNA sequence: TGTGCCAGCAGCGTGGGACTTTTAAACACTGAAGCTTTCTTT. The chain combines TRBV9 with TRBJ1-1; tentatively, D is TRBD1 (5 bases). V shed 2 bases and J shed 2 bases, with 10 bases lying between them. The germline CDR1 and CDR2 sequences are SGDLS and YYNGEE. The CDR3 is made up of 14 amino acids.

A word on this clone: At the DNA level, this CDR3 is encoded by other sequences in the same sample as well. The chain links TRBV2 to TRBJ2-7; possibly TRBD2 for D (6 bases). The CDR3 length is 14 residues. Trimming took 4 bases from V and 5 from J, leaving 15 bases between them. The germline gives CDR1 SNHLY, CDR2 FYNNEI. CDR3 bases: TGTGCCAGCAGTGGTCTGGTGGGGGGAAACGAGCAGTACTTC. Encoded protein: CASSGLVGGNEQYF.

The gene calls are TRBV18 and TRBJ1-2; the D gene is possibly TRBD1 (5 bases). This CDR3 has 15 residues. Germline CDR1 reads KGHSH; CDR2 reads LQKENI. Trimming pared 3 bases from V and 2 bases from J, leaving 13 bases between. Written as DNA, the CDR3 is TGTGCCAGCTCACCGGGGCAGGGTCTAAACTATGGCTACACCTTC. Encoded protein: CASSPGQGLNYGYTF.

In its sample, this clone was seen once. This rearrangement joins TRBV19 to TRBJ2-7; TRBD1 matches 7 bases. Trimming cost V 6 bases and J 1 base; bases outside gene matches: 9. This CDR3 contains 15 residues. CDR1 is LNHDA, CDR2 SQIVND, per germline (reference sequence). The CDR3 sequence is CASRKGQDESYEQYF. Written as DNA, the CDR3 is TGTGCCAGTAGAAAAGGACAGGACGAATCCTACGAGCAGTACTTC.

The chain combines TRBV19 with TRBJ1-3; a possible D gene is TRBD1 (6 bases). The CDR3 is 14 residues long. Trimming removed 7 bases from V and 4 bases from J, with 14 bases in between. The germline V gene encodes CDR1 LNHDA and CDR2 SQIVND (reference sequence). CDR3 loop: CASTTGLRGNTIYF. The CDR3 nucleotides are TGTGCCAGTACGACAGGCCTTAGAGGAAACACCATATATTTT.

Written as DNA, the CDR3 is TGTGCCAATTCTGCAGGTACAGATACGCAGTATTTT. Its protein is CANSAGTDTQYF. V is TRBV27 and J is TRBJ2-3; D uncertain. Germline CDR1 MNHEY, CDR2 SMNVEV (reference sequence). This CDR3 spans 12 amino acids. Between the trimmed V and J ends, which lost 10 bases and 3 bases, there was a span of 11 bases.

V usage is TRBV18 and J usage is TRBJ2-2; TRBD1 matches 7 bases. V was pared by 3 bases and J by 4 bases, with 8 bases of the junction left unmatched. CDR1 KGHSH and CDR2 LQKENI come from the germline V gene. The CDR3 contains 16 residues. In DNA form, the CDR3 reads TGTGCCAGCTCACCCCAACAGGGGTCGGGCACCGGGGAGCTGTTTTTT. It specifies CASSPQQGSGTGELFF.

This clone was recorded once. The chain is built from TRBV10-1 and TRBJ1-4; D not resolved. V was pared by 3 bases and J by 8 bases, with 13 bases between. The CDR3 contains 14 residues. The germline V gene encodes CDR1 WNHNN and CDR2 SYGVQD (reference sequence). The CDR3 loop reads CASSDGSAGEKLFF. CDR3 sequence (DNA): TGCGCCAGCAGTGACGGTTCCGCCGGGGAAAAACTGTTTTTT.

V usage is TRBV5-1 and J usage is TRBJ1-4; D might be TRBD1 (6 bases). CDR3 length: 15 residues. From germline, CDR1 is SGHRS and CDR2 YFSETQ. V was cut by 5 bases and J by 0 bases, with 11 bases left in between. The CDR3 DNA reads as TGCGCCAGCAGATGGACAGATGCAACTAATGAAAAACTGTTTTTT. As protein: CASRWTDATNEKLFF.

The chain links TRBV30 to TRBJ2-2; D ambiguous. This CDR3 contains 11 residues. V was cut by 5 bases and J by 4 bases, with 5 bases left in between. Germline CDR1 reads GTSNPN; CDR2 reads SVGIG (reference sequence). CDR3 protein: CAWGITGELFF. DNA for the CDR3: TGTGCCTGGGGAATCACCGGGGAGCTGTTTTTT.

The CDR3: CASSQLPSGNWGTQYF. The DNA for the CDR3 is TGTGCCAGCAGCCAACTGCCTAGCGGGAATTGGGGGACCCAGTACTTC. J is TRBJ2-5 and V is TRBV3-1 (or the pseudogene TRBV3-2); 9 bases agree with TRBD2. V shed 2 bases, J shed 7 bases, and the junction held 11 bases outside the gene matches. Germline values: CDR1 LGHDT, CDR2 YNNKEL (reference sequence). CDR3 length: 16 amino acids.

This sequence joins TRBV4-1 and TRBJ2-1, with D possibly matching TRBD2 (5 bases). This CDR3 region has 14 residues. Germline assignment: CDR1 MGHRA and CDR2 YSYEKL. Between the trimmed V and J ends, which lost 4 bases and 9 bases, there was a span of 16 bases. The CDR3 loop is CASSPNSEGGEQFF. Written as DNA, the CDR3 is TGCGCCAGCAGCCCCAATTCCGAGGGTGGTGAGCAGTTCTTC.

The rearrangement uses TRBV14 and TRBJ2-1; TRBD1 aligns across 10 bases. V lost 4 bases to trimming and J lost 14 bases; unmatched junction nucleotides: 20. Germline V lookup: CDR1 SGHDN, CDR2 FVKESK. The CDR3 has 17 residues. CDR3 sequence: CASSPSRDRGGLGLKFF. The CDR3 nucleotides are TGTGCCAGCAGCCCGTCCCGGGACAGGGGAGGATTAGGGTTGAAGTTCTTC.

This chain joins TRBV18 and TRBJ2-1, with 8 bases identical to TRBD1. Trimming removed 2 bases from V and 3 bases from J; junction bases left unmatched: 3. Germline values: CDR1 KGHSH, CDR2 LQKENI. The CDR3 extends over 15 amino acids. The CDR3 reads CASSPGQGGYNEQFF. The CDR3 nucleotides read TGTGCCAGCTCACCAGGACAGGGAGGCTACAATGAGCAGTTCTTC.